A single TCR beta chain is shown here with its context. CDR3 size: 15 residues. Trimming removed 2 bases at V and 1 base at J, with 9 bases between. Germline assignment: CDR1 MGHDK and CDR2 SYGVNS. The sample comes from a study of CD8 T cells in Susac syndrome. Random hexamers were used to reverse transcribe roughly 0.45 to 1 ug of RNA. An immunoSEQ multiplex PCR generated amplified TCR beta CDR3 products spanning 54 Vbeta and 13 Jbeta. TCRdb re-derived calls from the immunoSEQ multiplex PCR reads in MiXCR, one entry per CDR3 protein. The data contain about 110,000 distinct CDR3 sequences, around 94% of them singletons. Susac syndrome patients met recently defined diagnostic criteria for definite or probable disease.

Input material: CD8+ T cells from PBMCs. This receptor was obtained from a human donor with Susac syndrome. The chain joins TRBV25-1 to TRBJ2-1, with D perhaps given as TRBD1 or TRBD2 (6 bases each). In DNA, the CDR3 is TGTGCCAGCAGTGAAGGGGGGCTTTCCTACAATGAGCAGTTCTTC. Its translation is CASSEGGLSYNEQFF. The full variable domain, with the rest looked up from reference TRBV25-1 and TRBJ2-1, is EADIYQTPRYLVIGTGKKITLECSQTMGHDKMYWYQQDPGMELHLIHYSYGVNSTEKGDLSSESTVSRIRTEHFPLTLESARPSHTSQYLCASSEGGLSYNEQFFGPGTRLTVL.